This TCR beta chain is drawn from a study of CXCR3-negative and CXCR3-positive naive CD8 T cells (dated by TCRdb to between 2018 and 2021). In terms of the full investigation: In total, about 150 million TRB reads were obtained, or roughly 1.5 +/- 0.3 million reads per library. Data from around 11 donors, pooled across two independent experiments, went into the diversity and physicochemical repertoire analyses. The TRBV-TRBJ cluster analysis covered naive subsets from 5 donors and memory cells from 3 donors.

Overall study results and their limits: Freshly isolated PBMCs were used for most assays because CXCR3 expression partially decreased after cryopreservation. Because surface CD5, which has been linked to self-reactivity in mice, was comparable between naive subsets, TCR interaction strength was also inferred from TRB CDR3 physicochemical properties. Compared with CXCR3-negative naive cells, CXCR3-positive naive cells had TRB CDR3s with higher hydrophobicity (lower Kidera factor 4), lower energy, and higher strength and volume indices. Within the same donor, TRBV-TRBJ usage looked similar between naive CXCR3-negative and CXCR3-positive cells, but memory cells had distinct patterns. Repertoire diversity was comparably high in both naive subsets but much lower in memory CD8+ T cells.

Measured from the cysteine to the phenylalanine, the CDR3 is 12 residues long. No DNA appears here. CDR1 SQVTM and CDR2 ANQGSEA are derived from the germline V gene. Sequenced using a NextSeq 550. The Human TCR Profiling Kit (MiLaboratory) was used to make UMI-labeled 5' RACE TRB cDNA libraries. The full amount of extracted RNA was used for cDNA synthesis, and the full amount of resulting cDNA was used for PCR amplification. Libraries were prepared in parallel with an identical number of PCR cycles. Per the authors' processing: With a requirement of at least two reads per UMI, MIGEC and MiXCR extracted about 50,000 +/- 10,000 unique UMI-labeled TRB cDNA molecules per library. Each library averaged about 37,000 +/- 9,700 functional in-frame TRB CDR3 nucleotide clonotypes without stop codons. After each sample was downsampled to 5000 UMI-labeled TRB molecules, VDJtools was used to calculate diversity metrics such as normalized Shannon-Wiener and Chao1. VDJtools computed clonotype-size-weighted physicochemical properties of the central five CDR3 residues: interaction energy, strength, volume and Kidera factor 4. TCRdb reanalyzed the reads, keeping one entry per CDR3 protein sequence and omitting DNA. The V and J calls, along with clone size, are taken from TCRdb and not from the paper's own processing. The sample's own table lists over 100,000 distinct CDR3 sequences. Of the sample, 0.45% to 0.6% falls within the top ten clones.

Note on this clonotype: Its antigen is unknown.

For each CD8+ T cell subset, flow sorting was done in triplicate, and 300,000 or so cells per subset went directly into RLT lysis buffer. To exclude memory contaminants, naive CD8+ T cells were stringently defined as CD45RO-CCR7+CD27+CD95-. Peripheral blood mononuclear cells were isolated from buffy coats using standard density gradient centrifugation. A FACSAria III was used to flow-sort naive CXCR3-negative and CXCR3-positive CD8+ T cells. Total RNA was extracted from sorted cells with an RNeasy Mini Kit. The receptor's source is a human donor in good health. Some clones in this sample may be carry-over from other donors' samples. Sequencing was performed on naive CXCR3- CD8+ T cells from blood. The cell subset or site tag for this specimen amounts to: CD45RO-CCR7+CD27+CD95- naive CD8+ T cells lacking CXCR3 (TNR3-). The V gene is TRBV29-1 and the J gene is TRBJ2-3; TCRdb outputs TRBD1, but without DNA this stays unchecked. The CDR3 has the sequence CSVPPGTDTQYF.